The next 26 T cell receptor beta chains were all read from a single sample in a study of T cell repertoires in cytomegalovirus infection. TCRdb processed the reads anew with MiXCR; each CDR3 protein has one entry. The table lists roughly 990,000 distinct CDR3 sequences, approximately 33% of them singletons. No cognate antigen is known for these TCRs. Sample: cultured CD8+ T cells from PBMCs, taken from culture after CMV antigen stimulation. The receptors were sampled from a human donor in good health (CMV status not recorded). Some clones in this sample may be carry-over from other donors' samples.

A few counts support this clonotype. The chain couples TRBV10-3 to TRBJ2-2, with D perhaps matching TRBD2 (6 bases). Trimming cost V 2 bases and J 1 base, with 11 bases left between them. This CDR3 comprises 16 residues. Germline V gene sequence: CDR1 ENHRY, CDR2 SYGVKD. CDR3 residues: CAISEDRLGNTGELFF. CDR3 DNA sequence: TGTGCCATCAGTGAGGATCGACTAGGGAACACCGGGGAGCTGTTTTTT.

The table lists this clonotype with a few counts. This chain uses TRBV4-1 with TRBJ1-1; D is ambiguous. CDR1 MGHRA and CDR2 YSYEKL come from the germline V gene. Between the trimmed V and J ends, which lost 2 bases and 6 bases, there was a span of 10 bases. The CDR3 totals 13 residues. CDR3: CASSQTARAEAFF. CDR3 nucleotide sequence: TGCGCCAGCAGCCAAACCGCCCGGGCTGAAGCTTTCTTT.

This clonotype was seen repeatedly, ten times or more. V is TRBV6-1 and J is TRBJ1-1, with D unclear. The CDR3 contains 16 residues. Germline assignment: CDR1 MNHNS and CDR2 SASEGT. V shed 7 bases and J shed 6 bases, with 24 bases lying between them. The CDR3 sequence: CASTEWRVLGKAEAFF. CDR3 DNA: TGTGCCAGCACCGAGTGGAGGGTATTGGGGAAGGCTGAAGCTTTCTTT.

This clonotype was detected many times. The chain has TRBV7-6 and TRBJ2-2, with D maybe TRBD2 (6 bases). CDR1 and CDR2 (germline): SGHVS, FNYEAQ. CDR3 length equals 19 residues. Between the trimmed V and J ends, which lost 1 base and 3 bases, there was a span of 21 bases. As DNA, the CDR3 is TGTGCCAGCAGCTTAGTATCGTCGGGGGTTATGGCGGACACCGGGGAGCTGTTTTTT. This encodes CASSLVSSGVMADTGELFF. Drawing the rest from reference TRBV7-6 and TRBJ2-2, the complete variable domain is GAGVSQSPRYKVTKRGQDVALRCDPISGHVSLYWYRQALGQGPEFLTYFNYEAQQDKSGLPNDRFSAERPEGSISTLTIQRTEQRDSAMYRCASSLVSSGVMADTGELFFGEGSRLTVL.

This clonotype has at least ten counts. Written as DNA, the CDR3 is TGTGCCAGCAGCACCCTGGGACAGGGGGCGAGAGACACTGAAGCTTTCTTT. This gives the protein CASSTLGQGARDTEAFF. V gene TRBV7-2 combines with J gene TRBJ1-1; TRBD1 agrees at 12 bases. V was pared by 5 bases and J by 3 bases, with 10 bases of the junction left unmatched. This CDR3 region has 17 residues. The germline V gene encodes CDR1 SGHTA and CDR2 FQGNSA.

This clonotype occurred a few times. The chain combines TRBV19 with TRBJ1-4, with TRBD1 as a possible D gene (6 bases). V shed 6 bases and J shed 6 bases, with 17 bases lying between them. The CDR3 covers 15 residues. Germline V gene data show CDR1 as LNHDA and CDR2 as SQIVND (reference sequence). CDR3 nucleotides: TGTGCCAGTAGCCACCGAGGGGGGTCGGATGAAAAACTGTTTTTT. It yields the protein CASSHRGGSDEKLFF. The full variable domain, its missing parts supplied by reference TRBV19 and TRBJ1-4, is DGGITQSPKYLFRKEGQNVTLSCEQNLNHDAMYWYRQDPGQGLRLIYYSQIVNDFQKGDIAEGYSVSREKKESFPLTVTSAQKNPTAFYLCASSHRGGSDEKLFFGSGTQLSVL.

This clonotype was observed many times. The genes are TRBV7-8 and TRBJ2-7; 7 nucleotides line up with TRBD1. The J segment lost 2 bases and the V segment lost 0 bases, leaving 4 bases of the junction unmatched. The CDR3 consists of 15 residues. Germline assignment: CDR1 SGHVS and CDR2 FQNEAQ. As DNA, the CDR3 is TGTGCCAGCAGCTTAGCCCCCGGACAGGCCTACGAGCAGTACTTC. It codes for CASSLAPGQAYEQYF.

This rearrangement joins TRBV6-2 or TRBV6-3 to TRBJ2-7; TRBD2 is a possible D gene (5 bases). Germline assignment: CDR1 MNHEY and CDR2 SVGEGT. The V end lost 4 bases, the J end lost 6 bases, and 10 bases lay between the germline ends. CDR3 size: 12 residues. The CDR3 DNA follows: TGTGCCAGCAGTTGGTCCGGAGGCGAGCAGTACGTC. Translated, it gives CASSWSGGEQYV.

The rearrangement joins TRBV7-9 to TRBJ2-1; D gene unclear. The germline V gene encodes CDR1 SEHNR and CDR2 FQNEAQ (reference sequence). V dropped 1 base and J dropped 0 bases, with 10 bases sitting between them. The CDR3 sequence is 16 residues long. CDR3 sequence reads: CASSLGPPDSYNEQFF. The CDR3 nucleotides read TGTGCCAGCAGCTTAGGGCCTCCAGACTCCTACAATGAGCAGTTCTTC.

This clonotype was found many times. The rearrangement links TRBV6-2 or TRBV6-3 to TRBJ1-1, with a tentative D call TRBD1 (5 bases). The CDR3 covers 12 residues. Germline CDR1 and CDR2: MNHEY and SVGEGT. Trimming took off 7 bases at V and 4 bases at J, with 10 bases between the two ends. The CDR3 sequence is CASTKGVTEAFF. The CDR3, as DNA: TGTGCCAGCACCAAAGGGGTCACTGAAGCTTTCTTT.

The chain couples TRBV7-9 to TRBJ2-2; TRBD1 matches at 7 bases. This CDR3 has 18 amino acids. Per the germline V gene, CDR1 is SEHNR and CDR2 is FQNEAQ (reference sequence). Germline trimming cut 3 bases from V and 0 bases from J; bases unmatched to any gene: 10. CDR3 sequence (DNA): TGTGCCAGCAGCTTCCTTCCCGGGACAGCAACGAACACCGGGGAGCTGTTTTTT. This encodes CASSFLPGTATNTGELFF.

The chain employs TRBV7-9 and TRBJ2-1; D gene ambiguous. Trimming stripped 10 bases from V and 4 bases from J, with 11 bases between. Germline assignment: CDR1 SEHNR and CDR2 FQNEAQ (reference sequence). CDR3 length: 12 residues. The CDR3 DNA is TGTGCCACTTTATCGTGGTACAATGAGCAGTTCTTC. Its translation: CATLSWYNEQFF.

This clonotype was detected only a few times. V usage is TRBV12-3 or TRBV12-4 and J usage is TRBJ2-1; TRBD2 is a possible D gene (5 bases). V was clipped by 7 bases and J by 7 bases, with 17 bases between them. The CDR3 covers 14 residues. The CDR3 here is CASTPPDYQNEQFF. CDR3 nucleotides: TGTGCCAGCACCCCCCCCGACTACCAAAATGAGCAGTTCTTC.

The sample holds a few counts of this clonotype. The chain joins TRBV2 to TRBJ2-1, with D possibly matching TRBD2 (6 bases). The CDR3 totals 13 residues. Per the germline V gene, CDR1 is SNHLY and CDR2 is FYNNEI. The V end was cut by 6 bases, the J end by 3 bases, with 9 bases between. The CDR3 nucleotides read TGTGCCAGCAGGGGGGGATACTACAATGAGCAGTTCTTC. This encodes CASRGGYYNEQFF. Combining the CDR3 with reference TRBV2 and TRBJ2-1 gives the whole variable domain EPEVTQTPSHQVTQMGQEVILRCVPISNHLYFYWYRQILGQKVEFLVSFYNNEISEKSEIFDDQFSVERPDGSNFTLKIRSTKLEDSAMYFCASRGGYYNEQFFGPGTRLTVL.

The chain employs TRBV7-6 and TRBJ2-7, with D perhaps TRBD2 (5 bases). The V gene's germline CDR1 is SGHVS and CDR2 FNYEAQ. This CDR3 spans 12 amino acids. V shed 2 bases and J shed 6 bases, with 8 bases lying between them. The CDR3 region is CASSLPGSEQYF. The DNA for the CDR3 is TGTGCCAGCAGCTTACCGGGGTCCGAGCAGTACTTC.

The chain joins TRBV7-9 to TRBJ2-3; TRBD2 aligns across 15 bases. Trimming cost V 3 bases and J 4 bases; bases outside gene matches: 2. The CDR3 runs to 16 residues. Germline CDR1 SEHNR, CDR2 FQNEAQ (reference sequence). The CDR3 region has the DNA TGTGCCAGCAGCTTCGGACTAGCGGGGGGGCCAGATACGCAGTATTTT. Amino acid sequence: CASSFGLAGGPDTQYF.

The chain joins TRBV6-2 or TRBV6-3 to TRBJ2-3; 9 nucleotides match TRBD2. The germline CDR1 and CDR2 sequences are MNHEY and SVGEGT. V lost 3 bases to trimming and J lost 2 bases; unmatched junction nucleotides: 12. The CDR3 runs 18 residues. The CDR3 DNA is TGTGCCAGCAGTTATCCTAGCGGGGCCCAGACCTTCACAGATACGCAGTATTTT. Residues: CASSYPSGAQTFTDTQYF.

The gene calls are TRBV7-9 and TRBJ2-7; D gene unclear. Germline V gene lookup returns CDR1 SEHNR and CDR2 FQNEAQ (reference sequence). The CDR3 has 13 amino acids. Between the trimmed V and J ends, which lost 0 bases and 3 bases, there was a span of 6 bases. CDR3 in amino acids: CASSLAQNYEQYF. The CDR3 nucleotides are TGTGCCAGCAGCTTAGCCCAAAACTACGAGCAGTACTTC.

Comments on this clonotype: One base away lies a much larger clone, so this may be a sequencing read error. The chain links TRBV7-2 to TRBJ1-1; D not resolved. CDR1 is SGHTA and CDR2 is FQGNSA in the germline V gene. The CDR3 loop spans 15 amino acids. The CDR3 DNA sequence: TGTGCCGGCAGCCCGGAGGTTTACATGAACACTGAAGCTTTCTTT. Translation gives CAGSPEVYMNTEAFF.

This clonotype turned up a few times. The chain recombines TRBV9 with TRBJ2-2; D is possibly TRBD2 (6 bases). CDR1 SGDLS and CDR2 YYNGEE come from the germline V gene. The CDR3 runs 13 residues. V was shortened by 2 bases and J by 7 bases, with 9 bases between the two germline ends. This chain's CDR3 is CASSVQAGGELFF. In nucleotides, the CDR3 is TGTGCCAGCAGCGTTCAAGCGGGCGGGGAGCTGTTTTTT.

This chain links TRBV6-5 with TRBJ2-1; D perhaps matches TRBD2 (5 bases). Germline V lookup: CDR1 MNHEY, CDR2 SVGAGI. With 0 bases removed from V and 2 bases from J, the gap between germline ends came to 14 bases. The CDR3 is 17 residues long. In nucleotides, the CDR3 is TGTGCCAGCAGTTACTCGGAACCCGGGGTTACCTACAATGAGCAGTTCTTC. As protein: CASSYSEPGVTYNEQFF.

Concerning this clonotype: A read error is possible here, since a much larger clone lies one base away. The rearrangement links TRBV7-4 to TRBJ1-2, with TRBD1 matching 8 bases. After removal of 4 bases from V and 2 bases from J, the junction contained 3 bases not matched to a gene. Germline assignment: CDR1 SGHVT and CDR2 SQSDAQ. This CDR3 region has 14 residues. The DNA for the CDR3 is TGTGCCAGCAGCTCATCAGGGGGCAACTATGGCTACACCTTC. It codes for CASSSSGGNYGYTF. Full variable domain (rest looked up from reference TRBV7-4 and TRBJ1-2): GAGVSQSPRYKVAKRGRDVALRCDSISGHVTLYWYRQTLGQGSEVLTYSQSDAQRDKSGRPSGRFSAERPERSVSTLKIQRTEQGDSAVYLCASSSSGGNYGYTFGSGTRLTVV.

V usage is TRBV7-6 and J usage is TRBJ1-1; no definite D call. This CDR3 has 12 amino acids. V was trimmed by 6 bases and J by 6 bases, leaving 11 bases between them. Per the germline V gene, CDR1 is SGHVS and CDR2 is FNYEAQ. CDR3 bases: TGTGCCAGCAGATCCGGTTTTCCTGAAGCTTTCTTT. The encoded protein is CASRSGFPEAFF.

This clonotype turned up a few times. V is TRBV12-3 or TRBV12-4 and J is TRBJ2-1, with D unclear. This CDR3 region has 15 residues. Between the trimmed V and J ends, which lost 2 bases and 0 bases, there was a span of 8 bases. Here the CDR3 DNA reads TGTGCCAGCAGTTTAATACTGAGCTCCTACAATGAGCAGTTCTTC. Translating it yields CASSLILSSYNEQFF.

The rearrangement joins TRBV10-3 to TRBJ2-3, with 7 bases lining up with TRBD2. CDR1 and CDR2 (germline): ENHRY, SYGVKD. The CDR3 is 16 amino acids. V trimming: 3 bases; J trimming: 1 base; junction bases outside the gene matches: 7. CDR3 amino acids: CAISDLGTTGTDTQYF. In DNA, the CDR3 is TGTGCCATCAGTGACCTGGGGACTACTGGCACAGATACGCAGTATTTT.

This clonotype has just a few counts. The CDR3 reads CASSPRTDSNTGELFF. CDR3 sequence (DNA): TGTGCCAGCAGTCCCCGGACAGATTCGAACACCGGGGAGCTGTTTTTT. The V gene is TRBV12-3 or TRBV12-4, the J gene TRBJ2-2; TRBD1 might be the D (6 bases). This CDR3 is built from 16 residues. Trimming left V 5 bases short and J 0 bases short, with 13 bases between.